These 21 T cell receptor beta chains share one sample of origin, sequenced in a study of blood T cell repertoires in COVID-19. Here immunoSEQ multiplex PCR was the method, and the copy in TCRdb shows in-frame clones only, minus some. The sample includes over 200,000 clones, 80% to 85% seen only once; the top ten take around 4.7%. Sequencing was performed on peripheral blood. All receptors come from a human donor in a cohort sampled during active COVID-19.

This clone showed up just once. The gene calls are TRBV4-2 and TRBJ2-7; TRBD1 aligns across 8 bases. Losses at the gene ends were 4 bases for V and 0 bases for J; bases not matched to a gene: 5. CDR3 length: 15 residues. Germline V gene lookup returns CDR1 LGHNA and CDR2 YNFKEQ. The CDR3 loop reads CASSLGQGPSYEQYF. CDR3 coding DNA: TGTGCCAGCAGCCTCGGACAGGGTCCCTCCTACGAGCAGTACTTC.

CDR3 sequence reads: CASSLARGQYNEQFF. For the CDR3, the DNA is TGCGCCAGCAGTCTGGCGCGGGGCCAATACAATGAGCAGTTCTTC. The rearrangement joins TRBV4-1 to TRBJ2-1; maybe TRBD2 (6 bases). The V end lost 6 bases, the J end lost 4 bases, and 16 bases lay between the germline ends. The CDR3 has 15 amino acids. The germline gives CDR1 MGHRA, CDR2 YSYEKL.

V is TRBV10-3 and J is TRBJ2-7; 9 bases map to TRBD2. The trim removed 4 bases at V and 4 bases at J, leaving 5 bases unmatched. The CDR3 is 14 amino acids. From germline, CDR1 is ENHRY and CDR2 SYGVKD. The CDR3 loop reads CAISGSTSGYEQYF. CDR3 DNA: TGTGCCATCAGTGGATCGACTAGCGGATACGAGCAGTACTTC.

The CDR3 spells CASRGQGTYEQYF. The CDR3 DNA sequence: TGTGCCAGCAGAGGACAGGGTACCTACGAGCAGTACTTC. V gene TRBV6-5 combines with J gene TRBJ2-7, with 8 bases that match TRBD1. The CDR3 covers 13 residues. Germline V gene sequence: CDR1 MNHEY, CDR2 SVGAGI. J gave up 2 bases and V 6 bases, and 3 bases lay outside the gene matches.

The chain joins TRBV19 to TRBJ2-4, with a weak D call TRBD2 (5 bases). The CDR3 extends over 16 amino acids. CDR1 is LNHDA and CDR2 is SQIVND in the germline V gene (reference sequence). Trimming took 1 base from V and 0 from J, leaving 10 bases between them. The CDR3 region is CASSIGGNLAKNIQYF. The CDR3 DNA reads TGTGCCAGTAGTATAGGAGGGAATCTAGCCAAAAACATTCAGTACTTC.

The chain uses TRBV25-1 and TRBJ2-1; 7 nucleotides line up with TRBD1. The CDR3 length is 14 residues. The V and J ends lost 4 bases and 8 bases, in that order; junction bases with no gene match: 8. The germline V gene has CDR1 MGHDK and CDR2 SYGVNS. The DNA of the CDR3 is TGTGCCAGCAGTGTAGAAGGGGGCGGCGATGAGCAGTTCTTC. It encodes CASSVEGGGDEQFF.

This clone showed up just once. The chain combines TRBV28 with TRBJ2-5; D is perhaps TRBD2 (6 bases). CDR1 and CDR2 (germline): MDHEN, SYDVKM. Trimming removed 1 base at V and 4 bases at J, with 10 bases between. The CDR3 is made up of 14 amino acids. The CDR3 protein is CASSLFRAGETQYF. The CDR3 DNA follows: TGTGCCAGCAGTTTATTTCGAGCGGGAGAGACCCAGTACTTC.

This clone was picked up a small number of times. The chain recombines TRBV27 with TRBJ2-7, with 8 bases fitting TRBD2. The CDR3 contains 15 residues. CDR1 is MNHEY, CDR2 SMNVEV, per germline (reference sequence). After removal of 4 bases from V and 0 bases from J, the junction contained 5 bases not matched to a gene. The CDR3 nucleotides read TGTGCCAGCAGTTCACGACTAGCGAGCTCCTACGAGCAGTACTTC. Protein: CASSSRLASSYEQYF.

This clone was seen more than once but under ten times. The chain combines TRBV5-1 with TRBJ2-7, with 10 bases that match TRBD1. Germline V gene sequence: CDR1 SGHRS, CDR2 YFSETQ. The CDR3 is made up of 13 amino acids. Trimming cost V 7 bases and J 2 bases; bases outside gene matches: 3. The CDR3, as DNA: TGCGCCAGCGGAGGACAGGGGGCCTACGAGCAGTACTTC. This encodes CASGGQGAYEQYF.

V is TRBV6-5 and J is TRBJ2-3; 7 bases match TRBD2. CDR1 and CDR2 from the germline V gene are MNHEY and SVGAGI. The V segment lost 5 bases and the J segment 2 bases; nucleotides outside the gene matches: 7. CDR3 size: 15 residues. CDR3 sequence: CASSPIAGFTDTQYF. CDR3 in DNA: TGTGCCAGCAGTCCCATAGCGGGCTTCACAGATACGCAGTATTTT.

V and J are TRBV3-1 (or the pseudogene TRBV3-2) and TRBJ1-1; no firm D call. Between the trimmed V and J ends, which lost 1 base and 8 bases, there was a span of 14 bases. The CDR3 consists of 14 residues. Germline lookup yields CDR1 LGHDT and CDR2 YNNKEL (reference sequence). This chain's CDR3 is CASSQGVTSVEAFF. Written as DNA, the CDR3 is TGTGCCAGCAGCCAAGGAGTAACCTCGGTGGAAGCTTTCTTT.

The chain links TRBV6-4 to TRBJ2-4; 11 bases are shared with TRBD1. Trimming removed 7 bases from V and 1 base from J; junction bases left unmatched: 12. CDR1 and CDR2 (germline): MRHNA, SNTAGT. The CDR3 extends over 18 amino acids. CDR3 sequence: CASKGRTGGRGAKNIQYF. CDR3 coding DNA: TGTGCCAGCAAAGGCCGGACAGGGGGCCGCGGGGCCAAAAACATTCAGTACTTC.

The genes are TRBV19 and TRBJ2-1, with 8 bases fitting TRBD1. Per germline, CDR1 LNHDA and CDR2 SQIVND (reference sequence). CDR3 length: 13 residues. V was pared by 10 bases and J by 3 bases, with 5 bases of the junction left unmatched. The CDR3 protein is CATRTGNYNEQFF. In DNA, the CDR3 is TGTGCCACCCGGACAGGGAACTACAATGAGCAGTTCTTC.

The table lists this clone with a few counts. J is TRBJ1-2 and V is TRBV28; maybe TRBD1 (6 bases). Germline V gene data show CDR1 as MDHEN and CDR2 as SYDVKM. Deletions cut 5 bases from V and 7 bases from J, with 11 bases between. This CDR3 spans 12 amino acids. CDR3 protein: CASSPGVGGYTF. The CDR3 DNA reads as TGTGCCAGCAGTCCAGGGGTAGGTGGCTACACCTTC.

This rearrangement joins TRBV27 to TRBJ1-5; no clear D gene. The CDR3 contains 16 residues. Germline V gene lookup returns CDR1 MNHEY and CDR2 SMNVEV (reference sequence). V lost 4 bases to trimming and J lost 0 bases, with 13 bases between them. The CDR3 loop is CASSSRSPYSNQPQHF. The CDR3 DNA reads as TGTGCCAGCAGTTCCCGCAGTCCTTATAGCAATCAGCCCCAGCATTTT.

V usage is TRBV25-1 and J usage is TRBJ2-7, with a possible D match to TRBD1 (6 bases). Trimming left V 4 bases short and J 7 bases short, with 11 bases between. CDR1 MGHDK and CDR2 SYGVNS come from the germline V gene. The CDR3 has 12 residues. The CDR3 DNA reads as TGTGCCAGCAGTGGGCAGGGGTGGGAGCAGTACTTC. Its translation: CASSGQGWEQYF.

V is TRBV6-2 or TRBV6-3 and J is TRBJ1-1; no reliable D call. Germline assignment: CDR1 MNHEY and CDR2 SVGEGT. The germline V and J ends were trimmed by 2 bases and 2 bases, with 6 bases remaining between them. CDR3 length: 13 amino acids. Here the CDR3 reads CASSYAKNTEAFF. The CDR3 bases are TGTGCCAGCAGTTACGCTAAAAACACTGAAGCTTTCTTT.

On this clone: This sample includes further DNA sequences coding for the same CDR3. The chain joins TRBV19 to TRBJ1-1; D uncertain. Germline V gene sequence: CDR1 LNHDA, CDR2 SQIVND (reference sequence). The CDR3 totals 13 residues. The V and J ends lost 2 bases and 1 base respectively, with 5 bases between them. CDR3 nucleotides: TGTGCCAGTAGTATAAGCGGGAACACTGAAGCTTTCTTT. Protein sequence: CASSISGNTEAFF.

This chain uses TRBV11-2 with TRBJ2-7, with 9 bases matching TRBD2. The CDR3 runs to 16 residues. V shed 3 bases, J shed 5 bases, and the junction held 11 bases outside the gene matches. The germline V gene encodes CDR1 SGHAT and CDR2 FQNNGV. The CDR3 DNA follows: TGTGCCAGCAGCTTGGGGTGGCGGGAGGGCCGGGACGAGCAGTACTTC. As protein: CASSLGWREGRDEQYF.

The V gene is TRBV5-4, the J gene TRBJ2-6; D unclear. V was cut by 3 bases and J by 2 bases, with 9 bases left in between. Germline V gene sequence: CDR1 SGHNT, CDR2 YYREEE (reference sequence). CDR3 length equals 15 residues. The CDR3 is CASSSPDTGANVLTF. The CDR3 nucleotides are TGTGCCAGCAGCTCTCCCGACACTGGGGCCAACGTCCTGACTTTC.

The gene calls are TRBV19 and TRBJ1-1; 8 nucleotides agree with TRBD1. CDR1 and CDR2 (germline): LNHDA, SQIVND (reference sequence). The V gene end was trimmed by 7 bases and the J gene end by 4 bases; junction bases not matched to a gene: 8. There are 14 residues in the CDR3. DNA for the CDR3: TGTGCCAGTAATGTCAGGGGGCTTGCCACTGAAGCTTTCTTT. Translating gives CASNVRGLATEAFF.